Included here is one TCR beta chain sequence, with context. This clonotype was observed many times. This receptor's antigen is unknown. Within one base of it there is no much larger clone, and no base qualities were kept. The source of the sample is a study of T cells in Graves' hyperthyroidism and ophthalmopathy (dated by TCRdb to between 2017 and 2020). A note on the overall study: Peripheral blood was collected at initial diagnosis, before any treatment. To identify distinguishing TCR V-J signatures, a discovery cohort of about a hundred patients was used, comprising 40 to 45 with Graves' ophthalmopathy and approximately 58 with stable Graves' hyperthyroidism. Prospective prediction of ophthalmopathy was tested in an independent validation cohort of approximately 18 hyperthyroidism patients and roughly 16 patients who later progressed to ophthalmopathy. The approximately 100 discovery patients were randomly divided into training and test sets at a 7:3 ratio. In addition, the study compared T-cell repertoires in thyroid tissue and in blood from roughly six Graves' hyperthyroidism patients. Following sampling, methimazole starting at 30 mg daily was given to hyperthyroidism patients, and high-dose intravenous methylprednisolone was given to ophthalmopathy patients. The paper describes TCR Vbeta CDR3 sequencing of 135 peripheral blood samples, made up of roughly 45 ophthalmopathy patients, approximately 76 hyperthyroidism patients and about 17 progressor patients.

In the ophthalmopathy patients, disease was moderately to severely active, with a Clinical Activity Score of 3 or more, a NOSPECS grade of 4 or more, and a duration of less than 3 months. Any patient with an uncontrolled infection, another autoimmune disease, pregnancy or lactation was excluded. Diagnoses were based on clinical symptoms, serum thyroxine and TRAb, thyroid ultrasound and orbital computed tomography. Ficoll-Paque density gradient centrifugation was used to isolate PBMCs from approximately 10 ml of fresh peripheral blood. Trizol reagent was used to extract total RNA, and RNA quality was then checked on an Agilent 2100 Bioanalyzer. The study at large found these results: Ophthalmopathy was separated from stable hyperthyroidism by a 13 V-J signature model, with approximately 85% sensitivity and approximately 84% specificity obtained in cross-validation and 80%/75% obtained in testing. No statistical method was used to set the sample size in advance, and investigators knew the group allocation. Most expanded thyroid clonotypes (frequency above 0.001) were also detected in blood, a finding suggesting that blood repertoires may reflect thyroid immune responses. In validation, the model predicted progression to ophthalmopathy with 60% to 71% sensitivity and over 72% specificity, a median of about 6 months before onset.

Based on the germline V gene (reference sequence), the CDR1 and CDR2 sequences are LGHDT and YNNKEL. The V end loses 2 bases and the J end loses 8 bases, and a stretch of 9 bases separates them. The CDR3 spans 12 residues, from the cysteine through the phenylalanine. The CDR3 DNA has 36 bases and is translated from base 1. The TCR beta CDR3 regions were amplified from the RNA transcripts. For the first round of RT-PCR on the TCR CDR3, the HTBI primer set was used together with the Qiagen OneStep RT-PCR kit. A second multiplex PCR round built the libraries, followed by size selection and purification. Sequencing of the libraries was done on an Illumina HiSeq2000 using paired-end 100 bp reads. In the paper's pipeline: Raw data were processed with SOAPnuke, discarding reads with adapters, uncalled bases, mean Phred below 15, or no exact constant-primer or identifier match. High-quality paired reads were merged with COPE v1.2.5, and unique nucleotide sequences were defined as clonotypes. Clonotypes were aligned to IMGT TRBV, TRBD and TRBJ reference segments using MiTCR v1.1. Analysis was restricted to V-J combinations with a frequency above 0.0001, which covered 99.2% of repertoires. The TCS score was defined as the ratio of F50 (clonal expansion) to E x V (chaos), calculated using BLOSUM62-based TCRdist between CDR3 peptides within each V-J. Welch's t-statistics and random forest reduced around 550 V-J features to 10 to 15, which were used in a naive Bayes classifier (R e1071). TCRdb reworked the public reads: Q25 trimming with fastp, MiXCR clone assembly, productive beta chains retained. Rows with a matching CDR3 protein are joined into one entry that keeps the most common DNA and genes. TCRdb's processing, not the study's, gives the V and J calls here. Counted in this sample were 410,000 or so distinct CDR3 sequences; approximately 14% of them appeared once. The top ten clones comprise roughly 13% of the sample.

This receptor was identified in a man in his late teens or twenties with Graves' ophthalmopathy. Sequencing was done on a sample of blood. Here the chain combines TRBV3-1 and TRBJ1-2; TRBD1 might be the D gene, on 6 matching bases. DNA sequence: TGTGCCAGCAGCCAAAGGGGGTACGGCTACACCTTC. Its coded protein is CASSQRGYGYTF.